What follows are 18 T cell receptor beta chains derived from one specimen sequenced in a study of long-term antiretroviral therapy in people with HIV. Investigators performed immunoSEQ version v3.0 at survey level. Here immunoSEQ multiplex PCR was the method, and the copy in TCRdb shows in-frame clones only, minus some. This table holds tens of thousands of clones, nearly 95% found once. The input for sequencing was unsorted PBMCs, taken 3.7 years after starting antiretroviral therapy. These receptors originate from a woman aged 45 to 65 with HIV.

The rearrangement links TRBV29-1 to TRBJ2-7; 9 nucleotides match TRBD1. Germline V gene data show CDR1 as SQVTM and CDR2 as ANQGSEA. Losses at the gene ends were 7 bases for V and 2 bases for J; bases not matched to a gene: 3. The CDR3 contains 12 residues. CDR3 nucleotides: TGCAGCGCCGGGACAGGGACCTACGAGCAGTACTTC. Translation gives CSAGTGTYEQYF.

This chain uses TRBV14 with TRBJ1-2; D not resolved. The CDR3 consists of 14 residues. V shed 0 bases and J shed 8 bases, with 13 bases lying between them. Germline CDR1 reads SGHDN; CDR2 reads FVKESK. The CDR3, as DNA: TGTGCCAGCAGCCAAGACCAGGCGTTCCTCGGCTACACCTTC. It is translated as CASSQDQAFLGYTF.

J is TRBJ2-7 and V is TRBV6-1; D not resolved. Germline lookup yields CDR1 MNHNS and CDR2 SASEGT. With 3 bases removed from V and 7 bases from J, the gap between germline ends came to 13 bases. The CDR3 extends over 13 amino acids. In nucleotides, the CDR3 is TGTGCCAGCAGTGATTTAAACACACGAGAGCAGTACTTC. This translates into CASSDLNTREQYF.

J is TRBJ1-3 and V is TRBV30; D is perhaps TRBD1 (5 bases). CDR3 length: 13 residues. Trimming took off 0 bases at V and 2 bases at J, with 5 bases between the two ends. The germline V gene has CDR1 GTSNPN and CDR2 SVGIG (reference sequence). The CDR3 DNA follows: TGTGCCTGGAGTGTGGGGGCTGGAAACACCATATATTTT. It is translated as CAWSVGAGNTIYF.

The CDR3, as DNA: TGTGCCAGCAGTTTTTCGACAGCAAGGTACGAGCAGTACTTC. Amino acids: CASSFSTARYEQYF. The chain uses TRBV27 and TRBJ2-7, with D maybe TRBD1 (5 bases). V lost 3 bases to trimming and J lost 4 bases, with 13 bases between them. CDR1 is MNHEY and CDR2 is SMNVEV in the germline V gene (reference sequence). The CDR3 runs 14 residues.

The rearrangement uses TRBV6-6 and TRBJ1-2; no definite D call. The CDR3 is made up of 13 amino acids. Germline CDR1 and CDR2: MNHNY and SVGAGI (reference sequence). V was trimmed by 6 bases and J by 2 bases, leaving 10 bases between them. In DNA form, the CDR3 reads TGTGCCAGCAGGGAAGGCGGAAACTATGGCTACACCTTC. Translated: CASREGGNYGYTF.

The genes are TRBV5-1 and TRBJ1-6; tentative D call: TRBD1 (5 bases). The CDR3 extends over 13 amino acids. Germline CDR1 and CDR2: SGHRS and YFSETQ. The V gene lost 0 bases and the J gene lost 10 bases, with 8 bases spanning the gap. CDR3 protein: CASSLARESPLHF. Here the CDR3 DNA reads TGCGCCAGCAGCTTGGCCAGGGAATCACCCCTCCACTTT. The whole variable domain, filled in from reference TRBV5-1 and TRBJ1-6, reads KAGVTQTPRYLIKTRGQQVTLSCSPISGHRSVSWYQQTPGQGLQFLFEYFSETQRNKGNFPGRFSGRQFSNSRSEMNVSTLELGDSALYLCASSLARESPLHFGNGTRLTVT.

The rearrangement uses TRBV15 and TRBJ1-4; TRBD1 matches at 9 bases. The CDR3 runs 16 residues. The V segment lost 5 bases and the J segment 2 bases; nucleotides outside the gene matches: 6. CDR1 and CDR2 from the germline V gene are LNHNV and YYDKDF (reference sequence). CDR3 loop: CATSGDTGGTNEKLFF. Here the CDR3 DNA reads TGTGCCACCAGCGGCGATACAGGGGGCACTAATGAAAAACTGTTTTTT. The complete variable domain, with remaining parts taken from reference TRBV15 and TRBJ1-4, reads DAMVIQNPRYQVTQFGKPVTLSCSQTLNHNVMYWYQQKSSQAPKLLFHYYDKDFNNEADTPDNFQSRRPNTSFCFLDIRSPGLGDTAMYLCATSGDTGGTNEKLFFGSGTQLSVL.

The rearrangement uses TRBV2 and TRBJ1-1; the D gene is possibly TRBD1 (5 bases). Per germline, CDR1 SNHLY and CDR2 FYNNEI. Trimming took off 4 bases at V and 7 bases at J, with 10 bases between the two ends. The CDR3 runs to 12 residues. The CDR3 nucleotides read TGTGCCAGCAGTGCCCAGGGCTTTGAAGCTTTCTTT. Amino acids: CASSAQGFEAFF. Supplemented by reference TRBV2 and TRBJ1-1, the full variable domain reads EPEVTQTPSHQVTQMGQEVILRCVPISNHLYFYWYRQILGQKVEFLVSFYNNEISEKSEIFDDQFSVERPDGSNFTLKIRSTKLEDSAMYFCASSAQGFEAFFGQGTRLTVV.

The chain carries TRBV7-9 and TRBJ1-4, with D tentatively TRBD1 (6 bases). The germline gives CDR1 SEHNR, CDR2 FQNEAQ (reference sequence). The germline V and J ends were trimmed by 1 base and 7 bases, with 16 bases remaining between them. This CDR3 contains 16 residues. The CDR3 loop is CASSLVTGSRGEKLFF. For the CDR3, the DNA is TGTGCCAGCAGCTTAGTCACAGGGTCTAGAGGTGAAAAACTGTTTTTT.

The gene calls are TRBV13 and TRBJ1-2; TRBD1 is a possible D gene (6 bases). Germline CDR1 is PRHDT and CDR2 is FYEKMQ (reference sequence). CDR3 length equals 14 residues. Trimming removed 2 bases at V and 4 bases at J, with 11 bases between. The CDR3 here is CASSLTGNLYGYTF. Here the CDR3 DNA reads TGTGCCAGCAGCTTAACAGGGAACCTCTATGGCTACACCTTC.

This chain connects TRBV19 to TRBJ2-6; 7 bases align to TRBD2. The CDR3 sequence is 15 residues long. Germline V gene lookup returns CDR1 LNHDA and CDR2 SQIVND (reference sequence). Trimming removed 7 bases from V and 2 bases from J; junction bases left unmatched: 5. The CDR3 loop reads CASTLGGAGANVLTF. CDR3 DNA: TGTGCCAGTACTCTGGGGGGGGCTGGGGCCAACGTCCTGACTTTC.

The genes are TRBV19 and TRBJ2-7; either TRBD1 or TRBD2 may supply D (5 bases each). The CDR3 length is 14 residues. From germline, CDR1 is LNHDA and CDR2 SQIVND (reference sequence). The germline V and J ends were trimmed by 7 bases and 6 bases, with 19 bases remaining between them. The CDR3 sequence is CASTIEGDQGEQYF. DNA of the CDR3: TGTGCCAGTACCATAGAGGGAGATCAGGGCGAGCAGTACTTC.

This chain uses TRBV4-1 with TRBJ2-7; 10 bases match TRBD1. With 4 bases clipped from V and 3 bases from J, the junction kept 3 bases outside the gene matches. The CDR3 covers 14 residues. Germline CDR1 reads MGHRA; CDR2 reads YSYEKL. This CDR3 reads CASSPGTGDYEQYF. The CDR3 region has the DNA TGCGCCAGCAGCCCCGGGACAGGGGACTACGAGCAGTACTTC.

The chain recombines TRBV7-2 with TRBJ1-2; D gene uncertain. The V and J ends lost 1 base and 1 base respectively, with 7 bases between them. The germline V gene has CDR1 SGHTA and CDR2 FQGNSA. The CDR3 contains 14 residues. In DNA form, the CDR3 reads TGTGCCAGCAGCTTAGGGCGGATTAACTATGGCTACACCTTC. Residues: CASSLGRINYGYTF.

The chain recombines TRBV29-1 with TRBJ1-2, with D uncertain. With 4 bases removed from V and 8 bases from J, the gap between germline ends came to 11 bases. Germline V gene lookup returns CDR1 SQVTM and CDR2 ANQGSEA. This CDR3 has 11 residues. The CDR3 region has the DNA TGCAGCGTTGGGTCTCTGGTCGGCTACACCTTC. This encodes CSVGSLVGYTF.

The chain is built from TRBV7-6 and TRBJ1-1, with a tentative D call TRBD1 (6 bases). Germline V gene lookup returns CDR1 SGHVS and CDR2 FNYEAQ. CDR3 length: 13 residues. Trimming shortened V by 5 bases and J by 4 bases, and 11 bases separated the two germline ends. CDR3 sequence reads: CASSPTGRTEAFF. CDR3 nucleotides: TGTGCCAGCAGCCCTACAGGGCGCACTGAAGCTTTCTTT.

The chain couples TRBV30 to TRBJ1-2; possible D gene TRBD1, 6 bases. Trimming removed 1 base at V and 8 bases at J, with 14 bases between. CDR3 size: 13 residues. Germline CDR1 reads GTSNPN; CDR2 reads SVGIG (reference sequence). The CDR3 region has the DNA TGTGCCTGGAGTGCGGGAGGGACAACGGGCTACACCTTC. It codes for CAWSAGGTTGYTF.